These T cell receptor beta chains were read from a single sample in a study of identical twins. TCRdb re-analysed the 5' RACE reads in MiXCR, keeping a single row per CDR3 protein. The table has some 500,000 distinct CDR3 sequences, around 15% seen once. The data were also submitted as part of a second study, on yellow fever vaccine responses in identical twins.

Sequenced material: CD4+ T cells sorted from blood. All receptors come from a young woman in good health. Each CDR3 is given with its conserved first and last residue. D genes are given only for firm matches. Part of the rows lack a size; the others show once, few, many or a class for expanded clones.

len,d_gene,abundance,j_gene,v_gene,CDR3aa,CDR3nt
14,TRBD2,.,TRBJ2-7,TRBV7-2,CASSLELAGGEQYF,TGTGCCAGCAGCTTAGAACTAGCGGGGGGCGAGCAGTACTTC
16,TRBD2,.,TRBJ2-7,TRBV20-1,CSARDTEREGRYEQYF,TGCAGTGCTAGAGATACTGAGCGGGAGGGACGATACGAGCAGTACTTC
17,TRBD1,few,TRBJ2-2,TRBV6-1,CASTKWGMDRVDGELFF,TGTGCCAGCACCAAGTGGGGAATGGACAGGGTGGACGGGGAGCTGTTTTTT
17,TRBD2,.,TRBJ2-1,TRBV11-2,CASSLSPSSGVWDEQFF,TGTGCCAGCAGCTTATCCCCTAGTAGCGGGGTATGGGATGAGCAGTTCTTC
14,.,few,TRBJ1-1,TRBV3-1,CASSITGLGTEAFF,TGTGCCAGCAGCATCACGGGGCTGGGCACTGAAGCTTTCTTT
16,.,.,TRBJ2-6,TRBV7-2,CASSLYKGSGANVLTF,TGTGCCAGCAGCTTGTACAAGGGGTCTGGGGCCAACGTCCTGACTTTC
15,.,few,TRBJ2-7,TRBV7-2,CASSLAWAEAYEQYF,TGTGCCAGCAGCTTAGCGTGGGCCGAGGCCTACGAGCAGTACTTC
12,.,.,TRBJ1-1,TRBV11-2,CASSLGVAEAFF,TGTGCCAGCAGCTTAGGGGTAGCAGAAGCTTTCTTT
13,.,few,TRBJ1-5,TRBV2,CASFGGGKQPQHF,TGTGCCAGCTTTGGTGGAGGTAAACAGCCCCAGCATTTT
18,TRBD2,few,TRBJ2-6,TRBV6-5,CASSYSGVSGSGANVLTF,TGTGCCAGCAGTTACAGCGGGGTGTCAGGCTCTGGGGCCAACGTCCTGACTTTC
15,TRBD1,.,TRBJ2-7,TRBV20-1,CSALLDRAAGNEQYF,TGCAGTGCTCTCCTCGACAGGGCGGCAGGGAACGAGCAGTACTTC
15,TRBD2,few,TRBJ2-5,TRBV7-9,CASWETSGSRETQYF,TGTGCCAGCTGGGAGACTAGCGGGTCTCGAGAGACCCAGTACTTC
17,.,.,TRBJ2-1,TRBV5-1,CASSDNRLSGAYNEQFF,TGCGCCAGCAGCGACAACCGCCTTAGCGGCGCTTACAATGAGCAGTTCTTC
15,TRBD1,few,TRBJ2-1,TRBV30,CAWSVRDRATYEQFF,TGTGCCTGGAGTGTACGGGACAGGGCCACCTATGAGCAGTTCTTC
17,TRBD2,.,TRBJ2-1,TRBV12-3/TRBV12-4,CASSWGLSSGGMNEQFF,TGTGCCAGCTCCTGGGGTTTGTCCAGCGGGGGGATGAATGAGCAGTTCTTC
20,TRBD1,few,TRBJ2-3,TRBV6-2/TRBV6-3,CASSYSGTVIPRTATDTQYF,TGTGCCAGCAGTTACTCCGGGACAGTTATTCCCAGAACCGCCACAGATACGCAGTATTTT
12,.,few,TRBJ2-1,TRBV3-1,CASSQDSRERFF,TGTGCCAGCAGCCAAGATTCCCGGGAGAGGTTCTTC
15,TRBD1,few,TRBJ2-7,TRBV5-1,CASSYGQGALYEQYF,TGCGCCAGCAGCTATGGACAGGGGGCATTATACGAGCAGTACTTC
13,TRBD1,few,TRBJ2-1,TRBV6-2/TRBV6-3,CASSYTGQGTKFF,TGTGCCAGCAGTTACACCGGACAGGGAACGAAATTCTTC
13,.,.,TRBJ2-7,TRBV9,CASSVEGKREQYF,TGTGCCAGCAGCGTCGAGGGGAAAAGGGAGCAGTACTTC
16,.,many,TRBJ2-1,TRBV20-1,CSAPKIAVSSYNEQFF,TGCAGTGCTCCAAAAATAGCGGTTAGCTCCTACAATGAGCAGTTCTTC
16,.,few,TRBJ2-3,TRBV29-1,CSVEAPRGAGADTQYF,TGCAGCGTTGAAGCCCCCCGGGGGGCAGGGGCAGATACGCAGTATTTT
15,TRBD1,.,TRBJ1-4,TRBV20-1,CSARDKDRDNEKLFF,TGCAGTGCTAGAGACAAAGACAGGGACAATGAAAAACTGTTTTTT
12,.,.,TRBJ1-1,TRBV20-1,CSASPGVAEAFF,TGCAGTGCTAGTCCAGGAGTCGCTGAAGCTTTCTTT
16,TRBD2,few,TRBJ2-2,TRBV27,CASSFFRGANTGELFF,TGTGCCAGCAGTTTTTTCCGGGGGGCGAACACCGGGGAGCTGTTTTTT
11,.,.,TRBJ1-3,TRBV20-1,CSAPNGNTIYF,TGCAGTGCTCCCAACGGAAACACCATATATTTT
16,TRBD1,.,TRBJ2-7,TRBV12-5,CASGLATGGGTYEQYF,TGTGCTAGTGGTTTAGCTACAGGGGGCGGAACCTACGAGCAGTACTTC
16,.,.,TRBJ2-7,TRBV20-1,CIARALAGAVSYEQYF,TGCATTGCTAGAGCGCTGGCCGGGGCGGTCTCCTACGAGCAGTACTTC
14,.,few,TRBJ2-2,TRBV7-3,CASSQGFHTGELFF,TGTGCCAGCAGCCAGGGGTTTCACACCGGGGAGCTGTTTTTT
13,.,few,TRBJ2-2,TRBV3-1,CASGKSLAGELFF,TGTGCCAGTGGGAAGTCCCTCGCCGGGGAGCTGTTTTTT
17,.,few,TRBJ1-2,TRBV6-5,CASSYLIFASSNYGYTF,TGTGCCAGCAGTTACCTGATTTTTGCTAGCAGTAACTATGGCTACACCTTC
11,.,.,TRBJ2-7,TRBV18,CASSPQDEQYF,TGTGCCAGCTCACCACAGGACGAGCAGTACTTC
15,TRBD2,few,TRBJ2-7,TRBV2,CASSEEGLQSYEQYF,TGTGCCAGCAGTGAAGAGGGACTACAATCCTACGAGCAGTACTTC
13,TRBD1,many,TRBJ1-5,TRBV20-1,CSAKQGATQPQHF,TGCAGTGCTAAACAGGGGGCTACTCAGCCCCAGCATTTT
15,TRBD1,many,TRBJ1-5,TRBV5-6,CASSEQGASHQPQHF,TGTGCCAGCAGCGAACAGGGGGCTTCCCATCAGCCCCAGCATTTT
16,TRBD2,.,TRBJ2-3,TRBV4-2,CASSQGGSGKADTQYF,TGTGCCAGCAGCCAAGGTGGTAGCGGGAAGGCAGATACGCAGTATTTT
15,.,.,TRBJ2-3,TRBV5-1,CASSSRVGSTDTQYF,TGCGCCAGCAGCTCGCGGGTTGGAAGCACAGATACGCAGTATTTT